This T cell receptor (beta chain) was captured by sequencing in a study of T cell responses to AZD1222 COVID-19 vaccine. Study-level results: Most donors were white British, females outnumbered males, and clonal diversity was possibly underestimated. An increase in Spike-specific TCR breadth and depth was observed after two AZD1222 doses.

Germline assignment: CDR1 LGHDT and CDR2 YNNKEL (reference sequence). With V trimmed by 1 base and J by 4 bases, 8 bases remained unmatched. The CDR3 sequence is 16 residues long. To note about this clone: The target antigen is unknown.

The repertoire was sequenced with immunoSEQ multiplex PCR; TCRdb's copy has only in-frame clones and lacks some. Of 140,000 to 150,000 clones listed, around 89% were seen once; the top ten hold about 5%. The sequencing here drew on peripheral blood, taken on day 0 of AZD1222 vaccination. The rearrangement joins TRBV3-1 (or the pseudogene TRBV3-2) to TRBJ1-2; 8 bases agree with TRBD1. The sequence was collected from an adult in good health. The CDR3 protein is CASSQANRGNLYGYTF. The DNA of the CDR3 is TGTGCCAGCAGCCAAGCAAACAGGGGGAATCTCTATGGCTACACCTTC.